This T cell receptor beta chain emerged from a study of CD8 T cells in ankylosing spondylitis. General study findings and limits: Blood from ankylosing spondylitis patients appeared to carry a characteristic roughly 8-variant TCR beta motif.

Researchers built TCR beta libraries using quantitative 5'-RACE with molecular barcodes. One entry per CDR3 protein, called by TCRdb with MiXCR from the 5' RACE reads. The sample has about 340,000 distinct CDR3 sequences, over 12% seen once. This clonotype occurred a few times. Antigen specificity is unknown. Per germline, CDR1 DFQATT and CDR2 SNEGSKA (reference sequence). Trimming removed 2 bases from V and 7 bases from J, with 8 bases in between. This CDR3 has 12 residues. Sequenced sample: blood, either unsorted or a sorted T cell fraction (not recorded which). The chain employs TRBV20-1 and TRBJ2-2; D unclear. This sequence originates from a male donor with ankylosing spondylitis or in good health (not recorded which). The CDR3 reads CSARSSVGELFF. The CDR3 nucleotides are TGCAGTGCTAGAAGCAGCGTCGGGGAGCTGTTTTTT.